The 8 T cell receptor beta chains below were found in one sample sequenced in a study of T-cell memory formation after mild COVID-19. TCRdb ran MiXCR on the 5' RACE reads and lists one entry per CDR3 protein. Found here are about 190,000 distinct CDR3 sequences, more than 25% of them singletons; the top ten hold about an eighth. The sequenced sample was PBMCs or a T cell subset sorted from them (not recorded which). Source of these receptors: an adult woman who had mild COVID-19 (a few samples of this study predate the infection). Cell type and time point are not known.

The CDR3 region is CASRYLGQGGYEQYF. CDR3 nucleotide sequence: TGTGCCAGCAGATACCTCGGACAGGGCGGCTACGAGCAGTACTTC. This chain links TRBV7-2 with TRBJ2-7, with 8 bases lining up with TRBD1. The CDR3 covers 15 residues. CDR1 is SGHTA and CDR2 is FQGNSA in the germline V gene. The V and J ends lost 6 bases and 3 bases, in that order; junction bases with no gene match: 10.

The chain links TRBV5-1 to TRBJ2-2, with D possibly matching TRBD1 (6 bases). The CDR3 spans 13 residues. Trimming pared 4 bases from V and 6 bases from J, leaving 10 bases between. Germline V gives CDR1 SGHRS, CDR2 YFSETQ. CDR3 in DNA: TGCGCCAGCAGCCGAGACAGGCCCGGGGAGCTGTTTTTT. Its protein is CASSRDRPGELFF. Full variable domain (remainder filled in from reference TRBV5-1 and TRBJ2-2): KAGVTQTPRYLIKTRGQQVTLSCSPISGHRSVSWYQQTPGQGLQFLFEYFSETQRNKGNFPGRFSGRQFSNSRSEMNVSTLELGDSALYLCASSRDRPGELFFGEGSRLTVL.

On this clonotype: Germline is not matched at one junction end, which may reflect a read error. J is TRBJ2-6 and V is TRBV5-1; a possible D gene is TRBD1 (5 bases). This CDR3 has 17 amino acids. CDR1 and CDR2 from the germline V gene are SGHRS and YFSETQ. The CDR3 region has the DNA TGCGCCAGCAGCTTGGGTGGCAGTGTAGGTGGGGCCAACGTCATGACTTTC. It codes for CASSLGGSVGGANVMTF.

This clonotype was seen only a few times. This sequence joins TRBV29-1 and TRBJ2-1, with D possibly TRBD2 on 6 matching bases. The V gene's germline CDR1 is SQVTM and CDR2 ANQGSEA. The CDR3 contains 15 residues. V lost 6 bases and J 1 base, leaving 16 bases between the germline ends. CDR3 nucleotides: TGCAGCGTGCGCCAGGGCGGAGGGTCCTACAATGAGCAGTTCTTC. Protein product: CSVRQGGGSYNEQFF.

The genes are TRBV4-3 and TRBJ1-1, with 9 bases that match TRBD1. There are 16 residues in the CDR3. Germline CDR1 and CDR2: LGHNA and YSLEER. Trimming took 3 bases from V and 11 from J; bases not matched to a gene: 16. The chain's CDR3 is CASSQGSGQGARGAFF. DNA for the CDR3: TGCGCCAGCAGCCAGGGATCGGGACAGGGCGCGAGAGGGGCTTTCTTT.

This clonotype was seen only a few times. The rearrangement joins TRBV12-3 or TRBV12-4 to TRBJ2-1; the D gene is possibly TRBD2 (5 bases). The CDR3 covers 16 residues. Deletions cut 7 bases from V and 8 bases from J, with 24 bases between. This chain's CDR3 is CASTPEGLPLQDEQFF. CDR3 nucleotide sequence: TGTGCCAGCACCCCAGAGGGCTTACCCCTCCAGGATGAGCAGTTCTTC.

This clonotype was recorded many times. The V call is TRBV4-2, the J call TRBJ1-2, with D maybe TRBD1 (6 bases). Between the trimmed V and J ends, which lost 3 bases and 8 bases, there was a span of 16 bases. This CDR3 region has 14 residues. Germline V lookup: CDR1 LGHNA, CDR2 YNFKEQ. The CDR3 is CASSQGTLLQGYTF. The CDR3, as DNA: TGTGCCAGCAGCCAGGGGACACTGCTACAGGGCTACACCTTC.

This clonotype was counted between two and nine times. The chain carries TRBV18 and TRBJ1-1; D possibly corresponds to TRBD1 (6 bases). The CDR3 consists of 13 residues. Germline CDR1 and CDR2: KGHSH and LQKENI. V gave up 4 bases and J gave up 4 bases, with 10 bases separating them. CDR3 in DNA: TGTGCCAGCTCACGTCAGACAGGCACTGAAGCTTTCTTT. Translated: CASSRQTGTEAFF.